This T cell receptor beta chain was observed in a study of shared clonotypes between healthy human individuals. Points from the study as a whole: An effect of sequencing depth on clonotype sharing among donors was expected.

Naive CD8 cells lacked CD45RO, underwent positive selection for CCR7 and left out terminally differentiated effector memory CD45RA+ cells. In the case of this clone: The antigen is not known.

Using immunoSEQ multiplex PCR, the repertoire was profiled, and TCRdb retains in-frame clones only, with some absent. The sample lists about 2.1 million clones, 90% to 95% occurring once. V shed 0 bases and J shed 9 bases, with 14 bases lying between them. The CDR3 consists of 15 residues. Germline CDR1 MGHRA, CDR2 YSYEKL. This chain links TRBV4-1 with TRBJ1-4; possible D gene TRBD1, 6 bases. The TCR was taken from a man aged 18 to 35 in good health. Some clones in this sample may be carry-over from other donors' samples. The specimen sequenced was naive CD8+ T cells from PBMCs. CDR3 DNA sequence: TGCGCCAGCAGCCAAGATCGGACCAGGGGACAAAAACTGTTTTTT. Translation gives CASSQDRTRGQKLFF.